The clone carrying this TCR beta chain was recorded a few times. Antigen specificity is unknown. The record originates from a study of cytomegalovirus exposure and HLA in healthy donors. General study points: A highly shared variant cluster was judged a likely technical artifact. In an earlier analysis, productive rearrangement rates for most beta V segments clustered near 87% or 30%.

The PCR was carried out with 60 Vbeta primers and 13 Jbeta primers. Clones were sequenced by immunoSEQ multiplex PCR, and TCRdb holds only the in-frame ones, with some missing. Of about 160,000 clones in the sample, about four fifths were seen once. Trimming removed 4 bases at V and 3 bases at J, with 16 bases between. Germline CDR1 reads SGHAT; CDR2 reads FQDESV (reference sequence). This CDR3 is built from 15 residues. All donors participated as healthy donors of bone marrow. The origin of this receptor is a young man in good health and CMV-seronegative. J is TRBJ2-7 and V is TRBV11-1; possibly TRBD2 for D (5 bases). The sequenced sample consisted of PBMCs. This chain's CDR3 is CASSSHGRAGYEQYF. The CDR3, as DNA: TGTGCCAGCAGCTCCCATGGAAGGGCGGGCTACGAGCAGTACTTC.